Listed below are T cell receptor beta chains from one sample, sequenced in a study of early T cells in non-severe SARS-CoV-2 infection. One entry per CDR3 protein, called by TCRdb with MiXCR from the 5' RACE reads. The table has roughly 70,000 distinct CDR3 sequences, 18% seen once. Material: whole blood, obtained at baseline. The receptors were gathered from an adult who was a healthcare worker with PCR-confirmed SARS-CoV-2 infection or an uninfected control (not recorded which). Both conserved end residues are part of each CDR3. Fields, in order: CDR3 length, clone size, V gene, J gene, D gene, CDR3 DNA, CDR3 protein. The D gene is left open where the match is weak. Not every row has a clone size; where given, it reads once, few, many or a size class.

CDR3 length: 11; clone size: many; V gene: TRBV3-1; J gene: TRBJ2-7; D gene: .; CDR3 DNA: TGTGCCAGCAGCCAAGCCTACGAGCAGTACTTC; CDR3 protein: CASSQAYEQYF
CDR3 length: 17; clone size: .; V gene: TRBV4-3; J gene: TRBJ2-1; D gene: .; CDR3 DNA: TGCGCCAGCAGCCAAGATCGAGGGCTAGTCTCCTACAATGAGCAGTTCTTC; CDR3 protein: CASSQDRGLVSYNEQFF
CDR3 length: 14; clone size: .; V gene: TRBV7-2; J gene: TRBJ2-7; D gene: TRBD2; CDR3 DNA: TGTGCCACGAGGCGGGGGGGAAGCTCCTACGAGCAGTACTTC; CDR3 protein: CATRRGGSSYEQYF
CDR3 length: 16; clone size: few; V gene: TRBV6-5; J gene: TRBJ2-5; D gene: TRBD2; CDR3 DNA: TGTGCCAGCAGTTGGGAGCCGGGGGGGCGCGGGGAGACCCAGTACTTC; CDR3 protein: CASSWEPGGRGETQYF
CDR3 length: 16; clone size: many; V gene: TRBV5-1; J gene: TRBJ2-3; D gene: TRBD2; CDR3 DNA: TGCGCCAGCAGCACGATACTAGCGGGAGGAACAGATACGCAGTATTTT; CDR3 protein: CASSTILAGGTDTQYF
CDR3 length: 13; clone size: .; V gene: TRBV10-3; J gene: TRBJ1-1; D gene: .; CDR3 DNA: TGTGCCATCAGTGCGTTATGGGACACTGAAGCTTTCTTT; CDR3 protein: CAISALWDTEAFF
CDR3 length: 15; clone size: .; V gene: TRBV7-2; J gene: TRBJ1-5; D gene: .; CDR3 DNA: TGTGCCAGCAGCTTAGAACACTCTAGCAATCAGCCCCAGCATTTT; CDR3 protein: CASSLEHSSNQPQHF
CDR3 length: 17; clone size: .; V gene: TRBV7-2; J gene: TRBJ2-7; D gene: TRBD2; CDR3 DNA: TGTGCCAGCAGCTTAGCGCTGACTAGCGGGAGCTACTACGAGCAGTACTTC; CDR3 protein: CASSLALTSGSYYEQYF
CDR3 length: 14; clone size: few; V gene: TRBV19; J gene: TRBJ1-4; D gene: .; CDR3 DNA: TGTGCCAGTAGTAGAATAGATACGGGAGAAAAACTGTTTTTT; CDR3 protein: CASSRIDTGEKLFF
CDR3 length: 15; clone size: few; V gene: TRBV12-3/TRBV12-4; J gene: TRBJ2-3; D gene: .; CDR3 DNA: TGTGCCAGCAGTCGTAGGGGAGGTTCCACAGATACGCAGTATTTT; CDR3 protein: CASSRRGGSTDTQYF
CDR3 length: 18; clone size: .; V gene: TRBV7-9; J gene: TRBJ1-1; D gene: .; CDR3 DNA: TGTGCCAGCAGCGCCGGGACAAGGGGACCAAACATGAACACTGAAGCTTTCTTT; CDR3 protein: CASSAGTRGPNMNTEAFF
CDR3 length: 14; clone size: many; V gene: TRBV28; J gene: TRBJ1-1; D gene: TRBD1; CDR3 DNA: TGTGCCAGCAGGCTAGGGACAGGATTTCATGAAGCTTTCTTT; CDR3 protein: CASRLGTGFHEAFF
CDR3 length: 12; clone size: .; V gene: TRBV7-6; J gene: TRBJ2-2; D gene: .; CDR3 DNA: TGTGCCAGTCAGGGGGGCACCGGGGAGCTGTTTTTT; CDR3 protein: CASQGGTGELFF
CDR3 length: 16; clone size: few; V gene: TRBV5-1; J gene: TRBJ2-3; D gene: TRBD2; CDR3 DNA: TGCGCCAGCAGCTCGGGACTAGCGGGCCTCACAGATACGCAGTATTTT; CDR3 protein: CASSSGLAGLTDTQYF
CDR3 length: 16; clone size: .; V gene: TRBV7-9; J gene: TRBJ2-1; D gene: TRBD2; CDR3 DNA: TGTGCCAGCAGCTCGATCCGCGGGGGGGTCTACAATGAGCAGTTCTTC; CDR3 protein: CASSSIRGGVYNEQFF
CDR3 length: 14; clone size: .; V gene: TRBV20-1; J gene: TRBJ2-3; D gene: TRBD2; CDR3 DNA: TGCAGTGCTAGAGAAAGCGGGAGTAAGGATACGCAGTATTTT; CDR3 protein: CSARESGSKDTQYF
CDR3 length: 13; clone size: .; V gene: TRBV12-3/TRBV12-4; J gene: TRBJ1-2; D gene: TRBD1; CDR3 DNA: TGTGCCAGCACCGAGGACAGGGTCTATGGCTACACCTTC; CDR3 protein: CASTEDRVYGYTF
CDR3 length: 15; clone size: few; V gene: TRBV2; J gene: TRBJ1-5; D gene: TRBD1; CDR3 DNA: TGTGCCAGCAGTAAGGGGGCAAGGGGCAATCAGCCCCAGCATTTT; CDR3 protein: CASSKGARGNQPQHF
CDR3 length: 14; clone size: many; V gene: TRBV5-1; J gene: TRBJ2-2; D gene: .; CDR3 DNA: TGCGCCAGCAGTCCCGGGGCGAACACCGGGGAGCTGTTTTTT; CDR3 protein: CASSPGANTGELFF
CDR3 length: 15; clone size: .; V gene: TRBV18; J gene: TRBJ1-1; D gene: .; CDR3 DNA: TGTGCCAGCTCACCCCGGGACACCAGGAACACTGAAGCTTTCTTT; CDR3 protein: CASSPRDTRNTEAFF
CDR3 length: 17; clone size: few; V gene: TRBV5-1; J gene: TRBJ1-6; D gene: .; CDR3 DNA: TGCGCCAGCAGCTTGGATGTGGGGGCGACCTATAATTCACCCCTCCACTTT; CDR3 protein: CASSLDVGATYNSPLHF
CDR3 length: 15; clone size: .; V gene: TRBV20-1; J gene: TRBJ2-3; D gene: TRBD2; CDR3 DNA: TGCAGTGCCGGGACTAGCGGGGGGTGGACAGATACGCAGTATTTT; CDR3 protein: CSAGTSGGWTDTQYF
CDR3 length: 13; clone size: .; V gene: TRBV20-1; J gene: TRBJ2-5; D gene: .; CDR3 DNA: TGCAGTGCTAGCATCCCAGGCCAAGAGACCCAGTACTTC; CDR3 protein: CSASIPGQETQYF
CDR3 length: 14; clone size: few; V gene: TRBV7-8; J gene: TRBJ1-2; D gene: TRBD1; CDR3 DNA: TGTGCCAGCAGCTTGGGACAGGGAGTAAATGGTGGCACCTTC; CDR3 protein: CASSLGQGVNGGTF
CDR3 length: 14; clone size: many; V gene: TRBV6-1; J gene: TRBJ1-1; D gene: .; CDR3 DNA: TGTGCCAGCACCGACGGGACGTCTTTCTCTGAAGCTTTCTTT; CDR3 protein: CASTDGTSFSEAFF
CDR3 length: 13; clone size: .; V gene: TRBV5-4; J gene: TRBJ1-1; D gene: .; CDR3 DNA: TGTGCCAGCAGCTTGGAGGAGAACACTGAAGCTTTCTTT; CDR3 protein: CASSLEENTEAFF
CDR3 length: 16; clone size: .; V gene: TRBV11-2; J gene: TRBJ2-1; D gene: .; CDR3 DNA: TGTGCCAGCAGCTTGATGAAACTAGTTCGCTTTAATGAGCAGTTCTTC; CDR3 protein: CASSLMKLVRFNEQFF
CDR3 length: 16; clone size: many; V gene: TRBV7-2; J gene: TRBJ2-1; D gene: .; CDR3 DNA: TGTGCCAGCAGCTTAGTCGGAGAGAGTCGGATCAATGAGCAGTTCTTC; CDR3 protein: CASSLVGESRINEQFF
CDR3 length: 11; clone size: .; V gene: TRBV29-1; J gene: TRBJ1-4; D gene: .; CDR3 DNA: TGCAGCGTTAGAGTTAATGAAAAACTGTTTTTT; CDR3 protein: CSVRVNEKLFF
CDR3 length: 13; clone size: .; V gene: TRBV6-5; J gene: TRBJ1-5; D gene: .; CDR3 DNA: TGTGCCAGCAGACCCACCCAACATCAGCCCCAGCATTTT; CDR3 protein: CASRPTQHQPQHF
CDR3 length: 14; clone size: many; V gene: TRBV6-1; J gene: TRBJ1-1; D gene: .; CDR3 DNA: TGTGCCAGCAGTGAAGGTTTCATGAACACTGAAGCTTTCTTT; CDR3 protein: CASSEGFMNTEAFF
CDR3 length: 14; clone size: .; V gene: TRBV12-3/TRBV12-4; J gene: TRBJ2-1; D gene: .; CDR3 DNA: TGTGCCAGCAGTAGCCGGGGACTTACCAATGAGCAGTTCTTC; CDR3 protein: CASSSRGLTNEQFF
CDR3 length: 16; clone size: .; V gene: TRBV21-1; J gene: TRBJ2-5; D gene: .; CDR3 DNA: TGTGCCAGCGGCTCCTACAGGGGGCCTAACCAAGAGACCCAGTACTTC; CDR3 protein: CASGSYRGPNQETQYF
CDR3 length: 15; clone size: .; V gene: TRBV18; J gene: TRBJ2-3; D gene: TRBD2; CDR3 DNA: TGTGCCAGCTCACCGACTAGCGGGGTGGTAGATACGCAGTATTTT; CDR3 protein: CASSPTSGVVDTQYF
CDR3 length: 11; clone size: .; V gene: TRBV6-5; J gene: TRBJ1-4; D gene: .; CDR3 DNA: TGTGCCAGCAGTTCAGGGGAAAAACTGTTTTTT; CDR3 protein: CASSSGEKLFF
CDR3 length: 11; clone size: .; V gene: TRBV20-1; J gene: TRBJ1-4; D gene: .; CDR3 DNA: TGCAGTGCTAGACATGGGGAAAAACTGTTTTTT; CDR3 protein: CSARHGEKLFF
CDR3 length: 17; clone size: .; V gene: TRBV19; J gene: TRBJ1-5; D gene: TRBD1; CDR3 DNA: TGTGCCAGTAGTATACTACAGGGGATTGCTAGCAATCAGCCCCAGCATTTT; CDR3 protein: CASSILQGIASNQPQHF
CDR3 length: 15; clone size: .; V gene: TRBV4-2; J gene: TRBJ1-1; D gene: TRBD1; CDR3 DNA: TGTGCCAGCAGCCTTCGACAGGGGGCGGGCACTGAAGCTTTCTTT; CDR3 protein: CASSLRQGAGTEAFF
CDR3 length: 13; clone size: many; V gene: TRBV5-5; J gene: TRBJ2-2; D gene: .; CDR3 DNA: TGTGCCAGCAGCTCTATAAACACCGGGGAGCTGTTTTTT; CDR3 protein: CASSSINTGELFF
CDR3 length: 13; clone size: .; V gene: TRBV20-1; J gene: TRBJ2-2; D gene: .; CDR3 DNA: TGCAAACCGGGACCCTTTCTACCCGGGGAGCTGTTTTTT; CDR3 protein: CKPGPFLPGELFF
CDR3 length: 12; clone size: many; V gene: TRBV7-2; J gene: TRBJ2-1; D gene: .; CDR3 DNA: TGTGCCAGCAGCGCTACGGCGCCTGGGCAGTTCTTC; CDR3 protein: CASSATAPGQFF
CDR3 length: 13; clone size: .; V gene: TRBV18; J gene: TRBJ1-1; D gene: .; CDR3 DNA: TGTGCCAGCTCACCGCTATCTCTCCTTGAAGCTTTCTTT; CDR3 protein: CASSPLSLLEAFF
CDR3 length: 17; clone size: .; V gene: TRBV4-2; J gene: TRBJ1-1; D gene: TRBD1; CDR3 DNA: TGTGCCAGCAGCCAAGCCCCGACAGGGGTGGGAAACACTGAAGCTTTCTTT; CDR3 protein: CASSQAPTGVGNTEAFF
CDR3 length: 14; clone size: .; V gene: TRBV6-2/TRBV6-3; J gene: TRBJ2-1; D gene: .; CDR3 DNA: TGTGCCAGCAGTAAAACCACAGGGCGTAATGAGCAGTTCTTC; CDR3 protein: CASSKTTGRNEQFF
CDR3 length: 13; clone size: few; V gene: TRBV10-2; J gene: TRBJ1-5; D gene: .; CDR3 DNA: TGCGCCAGCACGGGGGAAAAAGGCCAGCCCCAGCATTTT; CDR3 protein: CASTGEKGQPQHF
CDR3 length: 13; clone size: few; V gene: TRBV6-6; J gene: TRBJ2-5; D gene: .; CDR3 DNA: TGTGCCAGCAGCCGCGGGTCCATCGAGACCCAGTACTTC; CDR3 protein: CASSRGSIETQYF
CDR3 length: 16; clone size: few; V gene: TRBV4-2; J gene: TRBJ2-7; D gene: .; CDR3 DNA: TGTGCCAGCAGCCCAAGCGTGGGGGTCACAACCTACGAGCAGTACTTC; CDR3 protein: CASSPSVGVTTYEQYF